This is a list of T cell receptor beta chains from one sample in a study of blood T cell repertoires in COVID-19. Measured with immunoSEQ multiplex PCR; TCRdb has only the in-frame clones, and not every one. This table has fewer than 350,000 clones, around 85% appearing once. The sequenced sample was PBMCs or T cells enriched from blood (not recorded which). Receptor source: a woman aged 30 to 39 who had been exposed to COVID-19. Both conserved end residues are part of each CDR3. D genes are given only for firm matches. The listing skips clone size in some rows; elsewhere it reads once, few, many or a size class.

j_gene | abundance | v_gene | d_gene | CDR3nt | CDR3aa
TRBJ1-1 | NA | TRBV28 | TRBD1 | TGTGCCAGCAGTCCCGCTTTTCGGGGACAGGGGTACGGCGCTGAAGCTTTCTTT | CASSPAFRGQGYGAEAFF
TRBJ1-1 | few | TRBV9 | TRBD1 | TGTGCCAGCAGCACCCCCAGCAGGGGGCTCATTATGAACACTGAAGCTTTCTTT | CASSTPSRGLIMNTEAFF
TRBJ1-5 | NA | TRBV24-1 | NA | TGTGCCACCGGGGGGCGGGGGGCAAATCAGCCCCAGCATTTT | CATGGRGANQPQHF
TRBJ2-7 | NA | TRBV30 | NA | TGTGCCTGGAGACAGGGTAATCCCCCCTACGAGCAGTACTTC | CAWRQGNPPYEQYF
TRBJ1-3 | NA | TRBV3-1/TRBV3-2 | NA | TGTGCCAGCAGCCAACGGCGGGGGGCGCGTGGAAACACCATATATTTT | CASSQRRGARGNTIYF
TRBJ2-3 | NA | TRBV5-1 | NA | TGCGCCAGCAGCTTGGATACACAAAGCACAGATACGCAGTATTTT | CASSLDTQSTDTQYF
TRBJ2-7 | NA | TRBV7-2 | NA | TGTGCCAGCAGCTTAGGGCGGGAATACGAGCAGTACTTC | CASSLGREYEQYF
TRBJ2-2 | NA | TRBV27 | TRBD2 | TGTGCCAGCAGGCAGACTAGCGGGAGGGCCGTCGGGGAGCTGTTTTTT | CASRQTSGRAVGELFF
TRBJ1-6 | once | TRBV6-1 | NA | TGTGCCAGCAGTGAATTGGGGAAGGGAGATTCACCCCTCCACTTT | CASSELGKGDSPLHF
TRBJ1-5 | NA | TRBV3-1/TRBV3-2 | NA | TGTGCCAGCAGCCACGGGGAGGCTCAGCCCCAGCATTTT | CASSHGEAQPQHF
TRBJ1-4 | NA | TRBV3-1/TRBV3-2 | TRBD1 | TGTGCCAGCAGCCAAGCAGGGACAGGTAATGAAAAACTGTTTTTT | CASSQAGTGNEKLFF
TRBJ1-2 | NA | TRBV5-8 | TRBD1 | TGTGCCAGCATCCAAACAGGGGGCTCTCACTATGGCTACACCTTC | CASIQTGGSHYGYTF
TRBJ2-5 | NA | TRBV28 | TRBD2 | TGTGCCACCCTTCTACGGGGGAGGGGAGAGACCCAGTACTTC | CATLLRGRGETQYF
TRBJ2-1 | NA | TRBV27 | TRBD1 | TGTGCCAGCAGTACGTGGACAGGTAGGGTCAATGAGCAGTTCTTC | CASSTWTGRVNEQFF
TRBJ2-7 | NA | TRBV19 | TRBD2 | TGTGCCAGGCCTTCGGGGGGTGATCCCTACGAGCAGTACTTC | CARPSGGDPYEQYF
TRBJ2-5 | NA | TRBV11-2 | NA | TGTGCCAGCAGCTCCCATGCGGGGAGCAAGACCCAGTACTTC | CASSSHAGSKTQYF
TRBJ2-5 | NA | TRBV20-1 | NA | TGCAGTGCTAGCGGCAAGGGAGGTGTAAACTTC | CSASGKGGVNF
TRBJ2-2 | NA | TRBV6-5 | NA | TGTGCCAGCAGTTACAGCTACACCGGGGAGCTGTTTTTT | CASSYSYTGELFF
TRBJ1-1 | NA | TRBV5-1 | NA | TGCGCCAGCAGCTTGGGAGGGCTTGAGAACACTGAAGCTTTCTTT | CASSLGGLENTEAFF
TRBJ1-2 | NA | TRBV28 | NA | TGTGCCAGCAGTTTTAGTAACTATGGCTACACCTTC | CASSFSNYGYTF
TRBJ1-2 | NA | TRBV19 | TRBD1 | TGTGCCAGTACTACTTGGGACAGGGCAAACGACTATGGCTACACCTTC | CASTTWDRANDYGYTF
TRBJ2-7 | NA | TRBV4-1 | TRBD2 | TGCGCCAGCAGCCAAGGCGGGGGGCTCTACGAGCAGTACTTC | CASSQGGGLYEQYF
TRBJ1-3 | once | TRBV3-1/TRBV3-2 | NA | TGTGCCAGCAGCCGCACGAATAGCGGTTACTCTGGAAACACCATATATTTT | CASSRTNSGYSGNTIYF
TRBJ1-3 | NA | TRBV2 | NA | TGTGCCAGCAGTGGACGGGAATCTGGAAACACCATATATTTT | CASSGRESGNTIYF
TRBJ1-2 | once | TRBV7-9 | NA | TGTGCCAGCAGCTTCGGTGGAGGGGATGTCGGCTACACCTTC | CASSFGGGDVGYTF
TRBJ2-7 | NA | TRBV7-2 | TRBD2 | TGTGCCAGCAGCACTAGCGGGGTTACCTACGAGCAGTACTTC | CASSTSGVTYEQYF
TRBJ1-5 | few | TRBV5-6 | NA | TGTGCCAGCAGCTTGAAAGGGACGGGGGGTATTCAGCCCCAGCATTTT | CASSLKGTGGIQPQHF
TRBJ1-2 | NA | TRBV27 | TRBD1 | TGTGCCAGCAGACGACAGGGGGCGAACTATGGCTACACCTTC | CASRRQGANYGYTF
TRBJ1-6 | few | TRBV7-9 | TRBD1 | TGTGCCAGCAGCCCACAGGGGAAGTCCTATAATTCACCCCTCCACTTT | CASSPQGKSYNSPLHF
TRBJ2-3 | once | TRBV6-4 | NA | TGTGCCAGCAGTGCGAATCCAGCGACTAGCACAGATACGCAGTATTTT | CASSANPATSTDTQYF
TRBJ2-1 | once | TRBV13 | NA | TGTGCCAGCAGCCCGAACAAGAGGGGGATCATACATGAGCAGTTCTTC | CASSPNKRGIIHEQFF
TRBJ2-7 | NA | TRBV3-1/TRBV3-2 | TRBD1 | TGTGCCAGCAGCCAAGTTTTGGGACAATCGGGACAGAACTACGAGCAGTACTTC | CASSQVLGQSGQNYEQYF
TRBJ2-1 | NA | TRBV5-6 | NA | TGTGCCAGCAGGTCCGGGACTTACAATGAGCAGTTCTTC | CASRSGTYNEQFF
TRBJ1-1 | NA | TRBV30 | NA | TGTGCCTGGAGAATGGGCAGGGTCGACACTGAAGCTTTCTTT | CAWRMGRVDTEAFF
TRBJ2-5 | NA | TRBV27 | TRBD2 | TGTGCCAGCAGTCCACGGGACTACGAGACCCAGTACTTC | CASSPRDYETQYF
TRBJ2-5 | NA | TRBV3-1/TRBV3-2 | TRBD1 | TGTGCCAGCAGACAGACCGGGACAGGGGGCTCGGAGACCCAGTACTTC | CASRQTGTGGSETQYF
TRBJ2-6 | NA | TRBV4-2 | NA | TGTGCCAGCAGCCAAGAACCCTCCTCCAGGTCTGGGGCCAACGTCCTGACTTTC | CASSQEPSSRSGANVLTF